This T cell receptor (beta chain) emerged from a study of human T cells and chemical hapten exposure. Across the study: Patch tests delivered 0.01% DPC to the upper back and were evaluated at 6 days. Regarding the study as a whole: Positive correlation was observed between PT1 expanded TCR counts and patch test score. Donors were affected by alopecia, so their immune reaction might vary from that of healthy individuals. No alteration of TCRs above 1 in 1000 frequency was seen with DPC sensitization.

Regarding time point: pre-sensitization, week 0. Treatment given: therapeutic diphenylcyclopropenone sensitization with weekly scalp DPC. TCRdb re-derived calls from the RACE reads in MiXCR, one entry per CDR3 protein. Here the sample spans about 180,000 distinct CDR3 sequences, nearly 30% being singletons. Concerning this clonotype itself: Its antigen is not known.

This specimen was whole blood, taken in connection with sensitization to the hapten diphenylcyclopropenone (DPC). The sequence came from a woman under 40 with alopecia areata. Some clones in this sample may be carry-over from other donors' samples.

Here the CDR3 reads CASKTSQAKNIQYF. The CDR3 nucleotides read TGCGCCAGCAAAACGAGTCAAGCCAAAAACATTCAGTACTTC. The gene calls are TRBV5-1 and TRBJ2-4; no definite D call. The length of the CDR3 is 14 residues. The V gene lost 6 bases and the J gene lost 0 bases, with 10 bases spanning the gap. Germline assignment: CDR1 SGHRS and CDR2 YFSETQ.